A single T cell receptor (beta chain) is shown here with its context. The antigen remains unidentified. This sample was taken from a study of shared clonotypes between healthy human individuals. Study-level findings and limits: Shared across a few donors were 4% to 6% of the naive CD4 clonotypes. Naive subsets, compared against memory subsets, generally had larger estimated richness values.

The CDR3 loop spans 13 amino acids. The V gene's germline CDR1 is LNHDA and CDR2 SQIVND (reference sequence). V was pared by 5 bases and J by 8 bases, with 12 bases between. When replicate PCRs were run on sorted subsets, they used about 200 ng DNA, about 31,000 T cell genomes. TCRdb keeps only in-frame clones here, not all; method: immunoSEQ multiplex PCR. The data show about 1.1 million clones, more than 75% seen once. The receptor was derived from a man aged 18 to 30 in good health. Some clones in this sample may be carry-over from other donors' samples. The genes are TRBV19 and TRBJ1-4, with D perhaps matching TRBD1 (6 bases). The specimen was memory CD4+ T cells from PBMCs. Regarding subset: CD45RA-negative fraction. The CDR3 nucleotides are TGTGCCAGTAGTCGGGACATTGAGGAAAAACTGTTTTTT. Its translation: CASSRDIEEKLFF.